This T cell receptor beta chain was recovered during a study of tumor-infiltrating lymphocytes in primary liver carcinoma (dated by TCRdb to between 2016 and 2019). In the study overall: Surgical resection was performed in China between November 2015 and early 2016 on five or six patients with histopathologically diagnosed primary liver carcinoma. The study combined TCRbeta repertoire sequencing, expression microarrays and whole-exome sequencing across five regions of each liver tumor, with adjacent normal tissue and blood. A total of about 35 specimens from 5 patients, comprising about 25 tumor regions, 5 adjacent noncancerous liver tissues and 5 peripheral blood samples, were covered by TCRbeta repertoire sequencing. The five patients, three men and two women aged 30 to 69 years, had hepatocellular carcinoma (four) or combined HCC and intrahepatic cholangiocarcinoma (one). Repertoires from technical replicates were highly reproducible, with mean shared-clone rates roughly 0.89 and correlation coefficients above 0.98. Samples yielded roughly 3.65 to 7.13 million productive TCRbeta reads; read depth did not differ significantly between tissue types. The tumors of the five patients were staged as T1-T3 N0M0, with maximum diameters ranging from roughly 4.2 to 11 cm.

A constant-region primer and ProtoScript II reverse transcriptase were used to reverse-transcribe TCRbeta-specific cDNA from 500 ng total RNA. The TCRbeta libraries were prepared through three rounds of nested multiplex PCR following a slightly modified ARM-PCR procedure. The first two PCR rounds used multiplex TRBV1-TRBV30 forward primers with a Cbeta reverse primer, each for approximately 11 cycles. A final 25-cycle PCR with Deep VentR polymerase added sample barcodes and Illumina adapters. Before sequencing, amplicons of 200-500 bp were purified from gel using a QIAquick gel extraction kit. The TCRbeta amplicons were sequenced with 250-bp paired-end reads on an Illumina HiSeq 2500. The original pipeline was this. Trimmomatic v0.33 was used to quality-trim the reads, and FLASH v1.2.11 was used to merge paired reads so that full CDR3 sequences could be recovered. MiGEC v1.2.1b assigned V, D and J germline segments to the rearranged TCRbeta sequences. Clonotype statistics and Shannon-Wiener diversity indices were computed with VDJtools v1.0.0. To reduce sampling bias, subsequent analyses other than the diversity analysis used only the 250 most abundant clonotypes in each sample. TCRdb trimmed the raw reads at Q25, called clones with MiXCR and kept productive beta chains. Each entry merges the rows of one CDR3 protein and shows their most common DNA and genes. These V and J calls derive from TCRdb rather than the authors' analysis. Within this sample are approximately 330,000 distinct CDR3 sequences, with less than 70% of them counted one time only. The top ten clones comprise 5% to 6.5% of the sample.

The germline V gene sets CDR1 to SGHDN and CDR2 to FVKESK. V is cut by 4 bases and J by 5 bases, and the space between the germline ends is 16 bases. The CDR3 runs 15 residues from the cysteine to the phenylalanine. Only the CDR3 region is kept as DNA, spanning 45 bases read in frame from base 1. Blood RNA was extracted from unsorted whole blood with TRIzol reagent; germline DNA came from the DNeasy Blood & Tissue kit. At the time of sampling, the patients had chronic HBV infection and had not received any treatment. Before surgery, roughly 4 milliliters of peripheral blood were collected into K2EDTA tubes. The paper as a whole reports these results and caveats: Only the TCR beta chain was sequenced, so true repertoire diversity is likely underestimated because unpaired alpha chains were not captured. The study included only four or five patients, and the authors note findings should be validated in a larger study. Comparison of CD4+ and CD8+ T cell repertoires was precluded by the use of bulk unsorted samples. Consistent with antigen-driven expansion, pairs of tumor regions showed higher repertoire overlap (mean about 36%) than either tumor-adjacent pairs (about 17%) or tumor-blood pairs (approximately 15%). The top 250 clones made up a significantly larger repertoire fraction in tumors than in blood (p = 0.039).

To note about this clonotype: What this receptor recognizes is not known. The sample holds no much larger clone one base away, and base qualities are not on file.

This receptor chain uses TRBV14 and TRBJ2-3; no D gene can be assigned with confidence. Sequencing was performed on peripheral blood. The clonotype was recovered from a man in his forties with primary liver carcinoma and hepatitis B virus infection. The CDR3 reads CASSLGQINRDTQYF. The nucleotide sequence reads TGTGCCAGCAGCCTAGGGCAGATTAACAGAGATACGCAGTATTTT.